The 8 T cell receptor beta chains listed next were all sequenced from one sample in a study of blood T cells in healthy people across ages. Sample-barcoded 5' priming and a J-beta primer mix drove a second PCR of roughly 7 to 11 cycles. MiXCR, run by TCRdb on the 5' RACE reads, gives a single entry per CDR3 protein. The data show around 1.7 million distinct CDR3 sequences, 25% to 30% seen once. What was sequenced was blood. The origin of the receptors is a woman aged 25 to 45 in good health.

This clonotype occurred a few times. The chain uses TRBV20-1 and TRBJ2-7; TRBD2 matches at 8 bases. V shed 0 bases, J shed 2 bases, and the junction held 3 bases outside the gene matches. In germline, CDR1 is DFQATT, CDR2 SNEGSKA (reference sequence). The CDR3 consists of 14 residues. The CDR3 loop reads CSARDGSGAYEQYF. DNA of the CDR3: TGCAGTGCTAGAGATGGTAGCGGGGCCTACGAGCAGTACTTC.

The chain links TRBV12-3 or TRBV12-4 to TRBJ2-4; TRBD1 matches 7 bases. V dropped 6 bases and J dropped 13; count of bases not matched to a gene: 15. CDR3 size: 14 residues. The CDR3 DNA sequence: TGTGCCAGCAGAAGGGGCAGGGGGTACGACGGGCAGTACTTC. Its translation is CASRRGRGYDGQYF.

This clonotype was counted ten times or more. The CDR3 here is CASSRGEVDNEQFF. CDR3 sequence (DNA): TGCGCCAGCAGCCGAGGTGAGGTGGACAATGAGCAGTTCTTC. This chain uses TRBV5-1 with TRBJ2-1; D remains ambiguous. CDR1 and CDR2 (germline): SGHRS, YFSETQ. The germline V and J ends were trimmed by 4 bases and 5 bases, with 13 bases remaining between them. The CDR3 extends over 14 amino acids.

This clonotype was seen a few times. J is TRBJ1-1 and V is TRBV6-6; D is undetermined. V lost 10 bases and J lost 0, with 12 bases in between. The CDR3 length is 13 residues. Germline-derived CDR1 and CDR2 are MNHNY and SVGAGI (reference sequence). The chain's CDR3 is CATWANLNTEAFF. The CDR3 DNA reads TGTGCCACTTGGGCGAACCTGAACACTGAAGCTTTCTTT.

This clonotype was counted ten times or more. This sequence joins TRBV29-1 and TRBJ2-7; TRBD1 matches at 9 bases. The CDR3 covers 14 residues. V was pared by 3 bases and J by 4 bases, with 7 bases of the junction left unmatched. Per the germline V gene, CDR1 is SQVTM and CDR2 is ANQGSEA. CDR3 nucleotide sequence: TGCAGCGTTGAGGTGGAGACAGGGGGGTACGAGCAGTACTTC. Amino acids: CSVEVETGGYEQYF.

This clonotype has a handful of counts. The V call is TRBV6-2 or TRBV6-3, the J call TRBJ2-1; 7 bases map to TRBD2. The CDR3 consists of 16 residues. The trim removed 6 bases at V and 0 bases at J, leaving 8 bases unmatched. Germline V gene data show CDR1 as MNHEY and CDR2 as SVGEGT. CDR3 amino acids: CASRTLAVSSYNEQFF. The CDR3 bases are TGTGCCAGCAGAACCCTAGCGGTGAGCTCCTACAATGAGCAGTTCTTC.

Of note for this clonotype: A read error may explain this, as a much larger clone is one base away. V gene TRBV2 combines with J gene TRBJ1-2; D is perhaps TRBD1 (6 bases). CDR3 length: 14 residues. Germline V gene lookup returns CDR1 SNHLY and CDR2 FYNNEI. CDR3 bases: TGTACCAGCAGGTCCCGACAGGAATCTTATGGCTACACCTTC. Amino acids: CTSRSRQESYGYTF.

The sample holds a few counts of this clonotype. The V and J genes are TRBV27 and TRBJ2-7; D is perhaps TRBD1 (6 bases). The CDR3 totals 15 residues. V was clipped by 1 base and J by 3 bases, with 13 bases between them. Germline V gene sequence: CDR1 MNHEY, CDR2 SMNVEV (reference sequence). The CDR3 nucleotides are TGTGCCAGCAGTTTATTCTGGCAGGGGTTCTACGAGCAGTACTTC. Protein product: CASSLFWQGFYEQYF.